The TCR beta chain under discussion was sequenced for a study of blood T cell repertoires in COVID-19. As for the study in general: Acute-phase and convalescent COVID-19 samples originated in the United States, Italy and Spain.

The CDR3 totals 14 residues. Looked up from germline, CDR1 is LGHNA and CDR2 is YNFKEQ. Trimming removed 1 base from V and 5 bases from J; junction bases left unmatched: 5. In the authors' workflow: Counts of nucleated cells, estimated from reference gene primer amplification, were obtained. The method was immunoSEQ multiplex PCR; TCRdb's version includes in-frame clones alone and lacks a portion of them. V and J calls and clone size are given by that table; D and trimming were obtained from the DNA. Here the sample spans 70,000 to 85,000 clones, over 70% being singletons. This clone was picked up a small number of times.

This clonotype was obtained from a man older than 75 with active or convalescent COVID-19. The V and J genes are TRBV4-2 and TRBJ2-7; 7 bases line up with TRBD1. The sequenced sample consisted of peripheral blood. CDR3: CASSQAGQNHEQYF. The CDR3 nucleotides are TGTGCCAGCAGCCAAGCGGGACAGAACCACGAGCAGTACTTC.